This T cell receptor (beta chain) was profiled in a study of T cells expressing NK-cell markers. TCRdb reprocessed the 5' RACE reads, with one entry per CDR3 protein and no DNA. The sample has approximately 150,000 distinct CDR3 sequences. The sequence derives from a man aged 18 to 29 in good health. Sample: blood T cells: a sorted CD56 or NKG2C T cell subset, CD4+ or CD8+ T cells, or bulk PBMC T cells (not recorded which).

The CDR3 sequence is CASSYDRGFADTQYF. V usage is TRBV5-6 and J usage is TRBJ2-3; checking the TCRdb D call of TRBD1 is not possible without DNA. CDR3 length: 15 amino acids. The germline V gene encodes CDR1 SGHDT and CDR2 YYEEEE.